This T cell receptor (beta chain) is drawn from a study of T-cell memory formation after mild COVID-19. Germline V gene data show CDR1 as SGHVS and CDR2 as FNYEAQ. This CDR3 region has 17 residues. The germline V and J ends were trimmed by 2 bases and 0 bases, with 16 bases remaining between them. In TCRdb, the 5' RACE reads were re-called with MiXCR into one record per CDR3 protein. The sample lists about 350,000 distinct CDR3 sequences, 13% to 15% occurring once. Sequenced: PBMCs or a T cell subset sorted from them (not recorded which). V is TRBV7-6 and J is TRBJ1-2; D might be TRBD1 (6 bases). The TCR sequence derives from a man aged 18 to 35 who had mild COVID-19 (a few samples of this study predate the infection). Cell type and time point are not known. In DNA, the CDR3 is TGTGCCAGCAGCTTATATCCCAGGGGAGGACCTAACTATGGCTACACCTTC. It translates to CASSLYPRGGPNYGYTF.